Shown below are 29 T cell receptor beta chains from a single sample sequenced in a study of graft-versus-host responses after intestinal transplantation. Repertoires were generated with immunoSEQ multiplex PCR, while TCRdb's copy carries only in-frame clones and drops some. The sample has some 130,000 clones, over 85% seen once; the top ten hold around 0.12%. No antigen has been identified for these receptors. Sequenced here: unstimulated CD4+ T cells sorted from spleen or lymph node cells, sampled before intestinal transplant. The receptor set was obtained from a human donor who received an intestinal transplant.

CDR3 residues: CATSRVASGRKTDTQYF. CDR3 DNA sequence: TGTGCCACCAGCAGAGTGGCTAGCGGGAGAAAAACAGATACGCAGTATTTT. This chain links TRBV15 with TRBJ2-3; TRBD2 matches at 10 bases. The CDR3 loop spans 17 amino acids. Germline V lookup: CDR1 LNHNV, CDR2 YYDKDF (reference sequence). V lost 1 base and J lost 3; bases outside the gene matches: 7.

The V and J genes are TRBV28 and TRBJ2-5; 7 nucleotides line up with TRBD2. The CDR3 runs 14 residues. The V segment lost 4 bases and the J segment 4 bases; nucleotides outside the gene matches: 6. Germline V CDR1 and CDR2: MDHEN, SYDVKM. The CDR3 DNA is TGTGCCAGCAGTTCCCAGGGAGGGACAGAGACCCAGTACTTC. Protein: CASSSQGGTETQYF.

This chain joins TRBV30 and TRBJ2-1; TRBD2 matches 9 bases. The CDR3 covers 14 residues. V was pared by 2 bases and J by 6 bases, with 5 bases of the junction left unmatched. Germline V gives CDR1 GTSNPN, CDR2 SVGIG (reference sequence). The CDR3 bases are TGTGCCTGGAGTTGGGGCGGGAGGGGCAATGAGCAGTTCTTC. It codes for CAWSWGGRGNEQFF.

This clone was counted once. V is TRBV5-1 and J is TRBJ2-7; D is undetermined. Deletions cut 1 base from V and 3 bases from J, with 8 bases between. Germline V gives CDR1 SGHRS, CDR2 YFSETQ. The CDR3 sequence is 13 residues long. CDR3: CASSLHTYYEQYF. CDR3 DNA sequence: TGCGCCAGCAGCTTGCACACTTACTACGAGCAGTACTTC.

The V and J genes are TRBV28 and TRBJ2-7; 8 bases agree with TRBD1. CDR3 size: 16 residues. V shed 5 bases, J shed 6 bases, and the junction held 15 bases outside the gene matches. The V gene's germline CDR1 is MDHEN and CDR2 SYDVKM. The chain's CDR3 is CASSTRVRDRNPEQYF. In nucleotides, the CDR3 is TGTGCCAGCAGTACTAGGGTTCGGGACAGGAACCCCGAGCAGTACTTC.

This chain joins TRBV5-1 and TRBJ1-2; 7 bases match TRBD1. The CDR3 spans 14 residues. Germline loops: CDR1 SGHRS, CDR2 YFSETQ. J was trimmed by 1 base and V by 6 bases; bases with no gene match: 6. In DNA, the CDR3 is TGCGCCAGCACCACAGGGGTCGATAACTATGGCTACACCTTC. Its protein product is CASTTGVDNYGYTF.

The chain uses TRBV4-2 and TRBJ2-7; D is unresolved. The CDR3 spans 13 residues. Germline loops: CDR1 LGHNA, CDR2 YNFKEQ. With 5 bases removed from V and 3 bases from J, the gap between germline ends came to 11 bases. CDR3 sequence (DNA): TGTGCCAGCAGCGGGAAGGTTCTCTACGAGCAGTACTTC. Translated: CASSGKVLYEQYF.

This chain uses TRBV6-1 with TRBJ2-7; D uncertain. Germline-derived CDR1 and CDR2 are MNHNS and SASEGT. V was cut by 6 bases and J by 7 bases, with 13 bases left in between. The CDR3 sequence is 12 residues long. The CDR3 sequence: CASSPPGPEQYF. The CDR3 region has the DNA TGTGCCAGCAGCCCCCCGGGCCCTGAGCAGTACTTC.

The chain links TRBV12-2 to TRBJ1-2. TRBV12-2 is an annotated pseudogene. The CDR3 covers 14 residues. As DNA, the CDR3 is TGTGCAAGTCGCTTAGCTGGCAGCCACTATGGCTACACCTTC. Translated, it gives CASRLAGSHYGYTF.

The gene calls are TRBV5-4 and TRBJ2-7; weak D call: TRBD2 (6 bases). Germline V gene lookup returns CDR1 SGHNT and CDR2 YYREEE (reference sequence). CDR3 length: 14 residues. The V gene lost 3 bases and the J gene lost 2 bases, with 12 bases spanning the gap. The CDR3 bases are TGTGCCAGCAGCTCTACACGGGAGACCTACGAGCAGTACTTC. Translated: CASSSTRETYEQYF.

Comments on this clone: This sample also contains other DNA sequences that code for the same CDR3. This chain links TRBV7-9 with TRBJ1-5; D gene ambiguous. The germline CDR1 and CDR2 sequences are SEHNR and FQNEAQ (reference sequence). Trimming pared 1 base from V and 6 bases from J, leaving 4 bases between. This CDR3 has 12 amino acids. CDR3 coding DNA: TGTGCCAGCAGCTTAGGGGCTCAGCCCCAGCATTTT. Translating it yields CASSLGAQPQHF.

The CDR3 is CAWAPLTGWNGYTF. CDR3 DNA sequence: TGTGCCTGGGCTCCTTTGACAGGGTGGAATGGCTACACCTTC. This chain joins TRBV30 and TRBJ1-2; 7 bases are shared with TRBD1. The CDR3 has 14 amino acids. The trim removed 5 bases at V and 6 bases at J, leaving 12 bases unmatched. Germline-derived CDR1 and CDR2 are GTSNPN and SVGIG (reference sequence).

This sequence joins TRBV11-3 and TRBJ2-1; 14 nucleotides match TRBD2. The CDR3 covers 20 residues. In germline, CDR1 is SGHNT, CDR2 YENEEA. Trimming took 3 bases from V and 2 from J; bases not matched to a gene: 12. The CDR3 DNA reads TGTGCCAGCAGCTTGGGGGGGAAGGGACTAGCGGGAGAGGCCTACAATGAGCAGTTCTTC. Its translation is CASSLGGKGLAGEAYNEQFF.

The V and J genes are TRBV7-3 and TRBJ2-3; D is uncertain. V was pared by 2 bases and J by 2 bases, with 11 bases between. CDR1 SGHTA and CDR2 FQGTGA come from the germline V gene. The CDR3 is made up of 15 amino acids. The CDR3 is CASSLGNTFTDTQYF. The CDR3 DNA sequence: TGTGCCAGCAGCTTAGGGAACACTTTCACAGATACGCAGTATTTT. The full variable domain, rest sourced from reference TRBV7-3 and TRBJ2-3, is GAGVSQTPSNKVTEKGKYVELRCDPISGHTALYWYRQSLGQGPEFLIYFQGTGAADDSGLPNDRFFAVRPEGSVSTLKIQRTERGDSAVYLCASSLGNTFTDTQYFGPGTRLTVL.

The chain has TRBV25-1 and TRBJ1-2, with TRBD1 matching over 8 bases. Looked up from germline, CDR1 is MGHDK and CDR2 is SYGVNS. The CDR3 is 12 residues long. V lost 5 bases, J lost 7 bases, and 3 bases stayed unmatched. The CDR3 region has the DNA TGTGCCAGCAGTCAGGGGGCGCGTGGCTACACCTTC. Amino acid sequence: CASSQGARGYTF.

The CDR3 DNA follows: TGTGCCAGCAGACCCCTAGCCCGTAACATCTACGAGCAGTACTTC. It encodes CASRPLARNIYEQYF. The chain carries TRBV4-2 and TRBJ2-7, with D maybe TRBD2 (5 bases). Per germline, CDR1 LGHNA and CDR2 YNFKEQ. Trimming pared 6 bases from V and 3 bases from J, leaving 18 bases between. The CDR3 sequence is 15 residues long.

The chain has TRBV20-1 and TRBJ2-7; D not resolved. Per the germline V gene, CDR1 is DFQATT and CDR2 is SNEGSKA (reference sequence). Trimming pared 6 bases from V and 5 bases from J, leaving 11 bases between. This CDR3 has 11 residues. The CDR3 nucleotides read TGCAGTGCGCCATTGTCCCACGAGCAGTACTTC. Encoded protein: CSAPLSHEQYF.

The chain employs TRBV6-6 and TRBJ2-7; TRBD1 or TRBD2 may be the D gene (5 bases each). The V end lost 8 bases, the J end lost 3 bases, and 20 bases lay between the germline ends. The germline V gene encodes CDR1 MNHNY and CDR2 SVGAGI (reference sequence). CDR3 length: 15 residues. The CDR3 nucleotides are TGTGCCAGCGCCTTGCTCCGGGACCCACGCTACGAGCAGTACTTC. Translated, it gives CASALLRDPRYEQYF.

In its sample, this clone was seen once. The rearrangement joins TRBV4-1 to TRBJ2-1; D possibly corresponds to TRBD2 (5 bases). Looked up from germline, CDR1 is MGHRA and CDR2 is YSYEKL. Between the trimmed V and J ends, which lost 2 bases and 0 bases, there was a span of 23 bases. CDR3 length: 20 amino acids. The CDR3: CASSQFGETLPLSSYNEQFF. CDR3 coding DNA: TGCGCCAGCAGCCAATTCGGGGAGACTCTTCCCTTAAGCTCCTACAATGAGCAGTTCTTC.

V usage is TRBV5-1 and J usage is TRBJ2-7; the match to TRBD2 covers 11 bases. V gave up 0 bases and J gave up 4 bases; unmatched junction bases: 3. This CDR3 spans 15 amino acids. CDR1 and CDR2 (germline): SGHRS, YFSETQ. CDR3 nucleotide sequence: TGCGCCAGCAGCTTGGGACTAGCGGGACGTTACGAGCAGTACTTC. This sequence encodes CASSLGLAGRYEQYF.

The chain links TRBV6-5 to TRBJ1-1; 8 bases match TRBD1. The CDR3 has 15 amino acids. V dropped 4 bases and J dropped 4; count of bases not matched to a gene: 8. The germline V gene encodes CDR1 MNHEY and CDR2 SVGAGI. As DNA, the CDR3 is TGTGCCAGCAGTTTCAGGACAGGGCCTCCCACTGAAGCTTTCTTT. Translated: CASSFRTGPPTEAFF.

This chain joins TRBV5-1 and TRBJ1-2; D is perhaps TRBD1 (6 bases). Trimming took 1 base from V and 2 from J, leaving 12 bases between them. The CDR3 runs to 15 residues. CDR1 and CDR2 from the germline V gene are SGHRS and YFSETQ. In nucleotides, the CDR3 is TGCGCCAGCAGCTTGATGTTCGGGACAAACTATGGCTACACCTTC. This gives the protein CASSLMFGTNYGYTF.

The rearrangement uses TRBV5-1 and TRBJ2-2; D is possibly TRBD2 (5 bases). Germline loops: CDR1 SGHRS, CDR2 YFSETQ. This CDR3 spans 15 amino acids. The V end lost 5 bases, the J end lost 0 bases, and 11 bases lay between the germline ends. This chain's CDR3 is CASRRADSNTGELFF. CDR3 sequence (DNA): TGCGCCAGCAGACGGGCGGACTCGAACACCGGGGAGCTGTTTTTT.

This clone is a singleton in its sample. The chain uses TRBV9 and TRBJ1-4, with D perhaps TRBD1 (6 bases). V lost 4 bases and J lost 4, with 14 bases in between. Germline V CDR1 and CDR2: SGDLS, YYNGEE. This CDR3 region has 15 residues. The CDR3 loop is CASSPTGLGNEKLFF. The CDR3 DNA reads as TGTGCCAGCAGCCCAACAGGGTTGGGTAATGAAAAACTGTTTTTT. Combining the CDR3 with reference TRBV9 and TRBJ1-4 gives the whole variable domain DSGVTQTPKHLITATGQRVTLRCSPRSGDLSVYWYQQSLDQGLQFLIQYYNGEERAKGNILERFSAQQFPDLHSELNLSSLELGDSALYFCASSPTGLGNEKLFFGSGTQLSVL.

A single count supports this clone. J is TRBJ1-1 and V is TRBV29-1; 8 bases line up with TRBD1. CDR1 and CDR2 from the germline V gene are SQVTM and ANQGSEA. This CDR3 has 11 amino acids. The CDR3 is CSGQGATEAFF. Written as DNA, the CDR3 is TGCAGTGGACAGGGAGCCACTGAAGCTTTCTTT.

This clone was seen only once. The chain uses TRBV5-1 and TRBJ2-7; no clear D gene. Trimming left V 0 bases short and J 1 base short, with 23 bases between. This CDR3 has 19 residues. Germline V gene data show CDR1 as SGHRS and CDR2 as YFSETQ. CDR3 bases: TGCGCCAGCAGCTTGGCCAACCCTCCGGGCTGGCCTACTTCCTACGAGCAGTACTTC. It yields the protein CASSLANPPGWPTSYEQYF.

This chain links TRBV19 with TRBJ1-1; D may be TRBD1 (6 bases). This CDR3 comprises 16 residues. Germline lookup yields CDR1 LNHDA and CDR2 SQIVND (reference sequence). Trimming stripped 5 bases from V and 1 base from J, with 17 bases between. CDR3 protein: CASSVPRSGANTEAFF. DNA of the CDR3: TGTGCCAGTAGTGTCCCTCGTTCAGGGGCGAACACTGAAGCTTTCTTT.

The chain uses TRBV7-3 and TRBJ2-1, with TRBD2 matching 12 bases. This CDR3 comprises 15 residues. Germline V gene lookup returns CDR1 SGHTA and CDR2 FQGTGA. The junction had 2 bases not matched to a gene; V was cut back by 2 bases and J by 6 bases. This CDR3 is CASSLRTSGTNEQFF. CDR3 bases: TGTGCCAGCAGCTTACGGACTAGCGGGACCAATGAGCAGTTCTTC.

V usage is TRBV11-2 and J usage is TRBJ2-7, with a possible D match to TRBD2 (6 bases). Germline lookup yields CDR1 SGHAT and CDR2 FQNNGV. The CDR3 totals 13 residues. Trimming removed 6 bases from V and 6 bases from J, with 15 bases in between. The CDR3 nucleotides are TGTGCCAGCAGTCCAACTAGGAGGGGCGAGCAGTACTTC. Protein sequence: CASSPTRRGEQYF. Supplemented by reference TRBV11-2 and TRBJ2-7, the full variable domain reads EAGVAQSPRYKIIEKRQSVAFWCNPISGHATLYWYQQILGQGPKLLIQFQNNGVVDDSQLPKDRFSAERLKGVDSTLKIQPAKLEDSAVYLCASSPTRRGEQYFGPGTRLTVT.